Listed below are T cell receptor beta chains from one sample, sequenced in a study of T-cell memory formation after mild COVID-19. TCRdb analysed the 5' RACE reads with MiXCR anew, one entry per CDR3 protein. The sample records hundreds of thousands of distinct CDR3 sequences, roughly 23% being singletons. The sequenced sample consisted of PBMCs or a T cell subset sorted from them (not recorded which). Every receptor here comes from an adult woman who had mild COVID-19 (a few samples of this study predate the infection). Cell type and time point are not known. The conserved cysteine and the conserved F or W are not part of the CDR3 here. For some rows the clone size is stated as once, few or many, or as a class when expanded; others skip it.

V: TRBV12-3/TRBV12-4; J: TRBJ1-5; size: -; CDR3: ASLRGDGNQPQH
V: TRBV5-5; J: TRBJ1-3; size: few; CDR3: ASSSLTGNTIY
V: TRBV7-2; J: TRBJ2-5; size: few; CDR3: ASSRTEQGVETQY
V: TRBV24-1; J: TRBJ2-5; size: -; CDR3: ATSVAGEETQY
V: TRBV11-1; J: TRBJ1-1; size: few; CDR3: ASSLQGHYTEAF
V: TRBV20-1; J: TRBJ2-5; size: few; CDR3: SARGEREGMETQY
V: TRBV12-3/TRBV12-4; J: TRBJ1-5; size: -; CDR3: ASSRGGNQPQH
V: TRBV7-6; J: TRBJ1-1; size: -; CDR3: ASSQITGLNTEAF
V: TRBV2; J: TRBJ2-5; size: -; CDR3: ASSEARETQY
V: TRBV18; J: TRBJ2-1; size: -; CDR3: ASSAGTGDNEQF
V: TRBV6-1; J: TRBJ2-5; size: -; CDR3: ASTRDLQETQY
V: TRBV20-1; J: TRBJ2-5; size: few; CDR3: SARGQRTSLETQY
V: TRBV29-1; J: TRBJ2-1; size: few; CDR3: SVEDPLMSREGPLDNEQF
V: TRBV11-2; J: TRBJ2-7; size: -; CDR3: ASSLDLAGGAKRYEQY